This entry lists 4 T cell receptor beta chains sequenced from one sample in a study of control samples from healthy donors and cancer patients. Profiled with immunoSEQ multiplex PCR; TCRdb holds only in-frame clones, not every one. The sample consists of 57,000 or so clones, about 93% of them appearing once. Sequencing was performed on blood. The origin of the receptors is a man younger than 45 in good health.

The rearrangement links TRBV6-5 to TRBJ1-3; tentative D call: TRBD1 (5 bases). Trimming took 6 bases from V and 0 from J, leaving 9 bases between them. CDR1 is MNHEY, CDR2 SVGAGI, per germline. This CDR3 has 14 amino acids. CDR3: CASSLGGSGNTIYF. The CDR3 coding sequence is TGTGCCAGCAGCCTCGGGGGCTCTGGAAACACCATATATTTT.

This rearrangement joins TRBV7-9 to TRBJ2-7; D is unclear. Germline V gene data show CDR1 as SEHNR and CDR2 as FQNEAQ (reference sequence). Trimming removed 3 bases from V and 3 bases from J, with 6 bases in between. The CDR3 length is 12 residues. In DNA form, the CDR3 reads TGTGCCAGCAGCTTCCCGGGCTACGAGCAGTACTTC. It is translated as CASSFPGYEQYF.

The CDR3 region is CASSRGQYSYEQYF. The CDR3 coding sequence is TGTGCCAGCAGTCGGGGACAGTACTCCTACGAGCAGTACTTC. The V call is TRBV28, the J call TRBJ2-7; 7 bases fit TRBD1. Germline V gene data show CDR1 as MDHEN and CDR2 as SYDVKM. The CDR3 is 14 amino acids. Trimming at V came to 5 bases and at J to 0 bases, leaving 4 bases not matched to a gene. The whole variable domain, filled in from reference TRBV28 and TRBJ2-7, reads DVKVTQSSRYLVKRTGEKVFLECVQDMDHENMFWYRQDPGLGLRLIYFSYDVKMKEKGDIPEGYSVSREKKERFSLILESASTNQTSMYLCASSRGQYSYEQYFGPGTRLTVT.

The V and J genes are TRBV6-5 and TRBJ2-7; the D gene could be TRBD1 or TRBD2 (5 bases each). This CDR3 is built from 13 residues. V was trimmed by 2 bases and J by 3 bases, leaving 8 bases between them. From germline, CDR1 is MNHEY and CDR2 SVGAGI. CDR3 sequence reads: CASSYGGYYEQYF. The CDR3 DNA reads as TGTGCCAGCAGTTACGGGGGATACTACGAGCAGTACTTC.